The 25 T cell receptor beta chains listed next were all sequenced from one sample in a study of blood T cell repertoires in COVID-19. The method was immunoSEQ multiplex PCR; TCRdb's version includes in-frame clones alone and lacks a portion of them. The sample shows about 120,000 clones, more than 75% of them seen only once. Sequencing input: peripheral blood. These receptors all stem from a man aged 60-69 years with acute or convalescent COVID-19.

This chain connects TRBV29-1 to TRBJ2-7, with D uncertain. Germline-derived CDR1 and CDR2 are SQVTM and ANQGSEA. V was trimmed by 7 bases and J by 2 bases, leaving 24 bases between them. The CDR3 loop spans 16 amino acids. This CDR3 is CSALQTPRPLTYEQYF. The CDR3 DNA follows: TGCAGCGCCCTTCAAACCCCCAGGCCCCTAACCTACGAGCAGTACTTC.

The genes are TRBV7-2 and TRBJ2-7; 10 positions match TRBD1. After removal of 9 bases from V and 3 bases from J, the junction contained 5 bases not matched to a gene. The germline CDR1 and CDR2 sequences are SGHTA and FQGNSA. The CDR3 totals 13 residues. DNA of the CDR3: TGTGCCAGTTCGCGGGACAGGGGCTACGAGCAGTACTTC. It codes for CASSRDRGYEQYF.

The rearrangement uses TRBV12-3 or TRBV12-4 and TRBJ1-2; 7 nucleotides agree with TRBD1. CDR3 length: 13 amino acids. J lost 3 bases, V lost 8 bases, and 6 bases had no gene match. This CDR3 reads CASGSQGDYGYTF. The CDR3 DNA follows: TGTGCCAGCGGTAGCCAGGGGGACTATGGCTACACCTTC.

V is TRBV7-9 and J is TRBJ2-7, with D tentatively TRBD2 (6 bases). This CDR3 has 13 amino acids. The germline V and J ends were trimmed by 3 bases and 4 bases, with 10 bases remaining between them. Looked up from germline, CDR1 is SEHNR and CDR2 is FQNEAQ (reference sequence). The CDR3 protein is CASSLGGMYEQYF. As DNA, the CDR3 is TGTGCCAGCAGCTTGGGCGGGATGTACGAGCAGTACTTC.

The J gene is TRBJ1-2, the V gene TRBV6-5, with TRBD1 as a possible D gene (5 bases). The length of the CDR3 is 12 residues. The germline V gene encodes CDR1 MNHEY and CDR2 SVGAGI. V gave up 8 bases and J gave up 8 bases, with 15 bases separating them. The CDR3 DNA is TGTGCCAGCGGCCGCGGGGCTGGCGGCTACACCTTC. As protein: CASGRGAGGYTF.

This clone came up a few times. The CDR3 nucleotides read TGTGCCAGCAGCACACAGGCGAACACTGAAGCTTTCTTT. Its translation is CASSTQANTEAFF. The chain joins TRBV9 to TRBJ1-1; D may be TRBD1 (5 bases). Trimming removed 4 bases at V and 1 base at J, with 8 bases between. CDR3 length equals 13 residues. CDR1 and CDR2 from the germline V gene are SGDLS and YYNGEE.

The V and J genes are TRBV5-8 and TRBJ1-2; no definite D call. The CDR3 contains 15 residues. The germline V and J ends were trimmed by 0 bases and 8 bases, with 17 bases remaining between them. In germline, CDR1 is SGHTS, CDR2 YDEGEE. The CDR3 DNA reads as TGTGCCAGCAGCTTGGGGGATCGGGGAGTTGAAGGCTACACCTTC. This translates into CASSLGDRGVEGYTF.

The rearrangement links TRBV27 to TRBJ2-7; TRBD1 aligns across 7 bases. From germline, CDR1 is MNHEY and CDR2 SMNVEV (reference sequence). The CDR3 length is 14 residues. Losses at the gene ends were 4 bases for V and 4 bases for J; bases not matched to a gene: 7. The CDR3 DNA is TGTGCCAGCAGTTCCCTGACAGGGACGTACGAGCAGTACTTC. Residues: CASSSLTGTYEQYF.

The chain uses TRBV28 and TRBJ1-1, with TRBD1 as a possible D gene (6 bases). Trimming removed 2 bases from V and 5 bases from J, with 9 bases in between. Per the germline V gene, CDR1 is MDHEN and CDR2 is SYDVKM. The length of the CDR3 is 13 residues. CDR3 nucleotides: TGTGCCAGCAGTTTACCAGGGGCAACTGAAGCTTTCTTT. Translating it yields CASSLPGATEAFF.

V is TRBV20-1 and J is TRBJ2-1; 10 bases align to TRBD2. The J segment lost 10 bases and the V segment lost 3 bases, leaving 9 bases of the junction unmatched. Looked up from germline, CDR1 is DFQATT and CDR2 is SNEGSKA (reference sequence). CDR3 length equals 14 residues. The CDR3 DNA follows: TGCAGTGCTAGTTCAGCGGGAGGGCCCGCCGAGCAGTTCTTC. It codes for CSASSAGGPAEQFF.

The chain couples TRBV24-1 to TRBJ2-1; 7 nucleotides align to TRBD1. Germline CDR1 KGHDR, CDR2 SFDVKD. With 2 bases clipped from V and 0 bases from J, the junction kept 9 bases outside the gene matches. The CDR3 length is 18 residues. The CDR3 region is CATSDSLRQGGSYNEQFF. In DNA form, the CDR3 reads TGTGCCACCAGTGATTCCCTTAGACAGGGCGGCTCCTACAATGAGCAGTTCTTC.

The chain couples TRBV7-3 to TRBJ2-2; D uncertain. The CDR3 consists of 13 residues. Trimming removed 6 bases at V and 4 bases at J, with 9 bases between. Germline-derived CDR1 and CDR2 are SGHTA and FQGTGA. The CDR3 protein is CASSNGFTGELFF. CDR3 nucleotides: TGTGCCAGCAGTAACGGGTTCACCGGGGAGCTGTTTTTT.

The gene calls are TRBV6-5 and TRBJ2-1; TRBD2 might be the D (6 bases). V was pared by 4 bases and J by 9 bases, with 13 bases between. CDR1 is MNHEY and CDR2 is SVGAGI in the germline V gene. The CDR3 loop spans 13 amino acids. CDR3 sequence (DNA): TGTGCCAGCAGTTTGACTAGTTTGAGTGAGCAGTTCTTC. It translates to CASSLTSLSEQFF.

This CDR3 reads CATSRDNAGGGDEQFF. DNA of the CDR3: TGTGCCACCAGCAGAGATAATGCGGGAGGGGGTGATGAGCAGTTCTTC. The chain recombines TRBV15 with TRBJ2-1; TRBD2 agrees at 9 bases. With V trimmed by 0 bases and J by 8 bases, 8 bases remained unmatched. The CDR3 is made up of 16 amino acids. Germline-derived CDR1 and CDR2 are LNHNV and YYDKDF (reference sequence).

This sequence joins TRBV5-1 and TRBJ2-5, with TRBD2 matching over 7 bases. Losses at the gene ends were 0 bases for V and 0 bases for J; bases not matched to a gene: 2. This CDR3 region has 15 residues. CDR1 and CDR2 (germline): SGHRS, YFSETQ. The CDR3 DNA reads as TGCGCCAGCAGCTTGGGTACTAGCGACCAAGAGACCCAGTACTTC. Its translation is CASSLGTSDQETQYF. Full variable domain (outside the CDR3, taken from reference TRBV5-1 and TRBJ2-5): KAGVTQTPRYLIKTRGQQVTLSCSPISGHRSVSWYQQTPGQGLQFLFEYFSETQRNKGNFPGRFSGRQFSNSRSEMNVSTLELGDSALYLCASSLGTSDQETQYFGPGTRLLVL.

The V gene is TRBV4-1, the J gene TRBJ2-1, with 8 bases aligning to TRBD2. The ends lost 5 bases at V and 2 bases at J; junction bases unmatched: 11. The CDR3 extends over 17 amino acids. CDR1 MGHRA and CDR2 YSYEKL come from the germline V gene. CDR3 sequence (DNA): TGCGCCAGCAGCGCAACATTTAGCGGGACCCCCTACAATGAGCAGTTCTTC. This translates into CASSATFSGTPYNEQFF.

The V call is TRBV18, the J call TRBJ2-2, with D maybe TRBD1 (5 bases). The germline V gene encodes CDR1 KGHSH and CDR2 LQKENI. The CDR3 loop spans 15 amino acids. Trimming removed 3 bases at V and 4 bases at J, with 12 bases between. The CDR3 spells CASSPRATSTGELFF. Here the CDR3 DNA reads TGTGCCAGCTCACCCAGGGCTACCAGCACCGGGGAGCTGTTTTTT. Looking up the rest from reference TRBV18 and TRBJ2-2 gives the full variable domain: NAGVMQNPRHLVRRRGQEARLRCSPMKGHSHVYWYRQLPEEGLKFMVYLQKENIIDESGMPKERFSAEFPKEGPSILRIQQVVRGDSAAYFCASSPRATSTGELFFGEGSRLTVL.

This chain links TRBV3-1 (or the pseudogene TRBV3-2) with TRBJ2-7; D is ambiguous. The CDR3 is 11 residues long. Germline values: CDR1 LGHDT, CDR2 YNNKEL (reference sequence). The V end lost 4 bases, the J end lost 4 bases, and 5 bases lay between the germline ends. The CDR3 is CASSRLYEQYF. In DNA, the CDR3 is TGTGCCAGCAGCCGTTTATACGAGCAGTACTTC.

The chain combines TRBV19 with TRBJ2-2, with TRBD1 matching over 9 bases. The length of the CDR3 is 17 residues. Germline V lookup: CDR1 LNHDA, CDR2 SQIVND (reference sequence). The V and J ends lost 4 bases and 7 bases, in that order; junction bases with no gene match: 13. The CDR3 protein is CASSSQPGQGFIGELFF. CDR3 sequence (DNA): TGTGCCAGTAGTAGCCAGCCGGGACAGGGTTTTATCGGGGAGCTGTTTTTT.

This sequence joins TRBV28 and TRBJ2-7; TRBD2 aligns across 13 bases. Germline-derived CDR1 and CDR2 are MDHEN and SYDVKM. CDR3 length: 16 amino acids. With 2 bases clipped from V and 5 bases from J, the junction kept 6 bases outside the gene matches. CDR3 nucleotides: TGTGCCAGCAGTTTACCAAGGACTAGCGGGAGCGACGAGCAGTACTTC. Translation: CASSLPRTSGSDEQYF.

This clone was observed a few times. The V gene is TRBV6-6, the J gene TRBJ2-5; no clear D gene. V was clipped by 4 bases and J by 5 bases, with 8 bases between them. CDR1 and CDR2 (germline): MNHNY, SVGAGI (reference sequence). There are 12 residues in the CDR3. The CDR3 loop is CASSSSEETQYF. The CDR3 coding sequence is TGTGCCAGCAGTTCCTCGGAGGAGACCCAGTACTTC.

This clone was seen just once. The chain uses TRBV7-8 and TRBJ2-4, with no clear D. Germline V gene data show CDR1 as SGHVS and CDR2 as FQNEAQ. V gave up 3 bases and J gave up 1 base, with 13 bases separating them. This CDR3 comprises 16 residues. The CDR3 is CASSFERRLAKNIQYF. In nucleotides, the CDR3 is TGTGCCAGCAGCTTCGAGAGGCGCCTGGCCAAAAACATTCAGTACTTC. Complete variable domain (other parts from reference TRBV7-8 and TRBJ2-4): GAGVSQSPRYKVAKRGQDVALRCDPISGHVSLFWYQQALGQGPEFLTYFQNEAQLDKSGLPSDRFFAERPEGSVSTLKIQRTQQEDSAVYLCASSFERRLAKNIQYFGAGTRLSVL.

The chain couples TRBV13 to TRBJ2-2; D gene uncertain. Germline V gives CDR1 PRHDT, CDR2 FYEKMQ (reference sequence). This CDR3 is built from 15 residues. Trimming removed 0 bases from V and 6 bases from J, with 11 bases in between. The CDR3 reads CASSLGQVVAGELFF. Here the CDR3 DNA reads TGTGCCAGCAGCTTAGGCCAGGTTGTGGCCGGGGAGCTGTTTTTT.

The J gene is TRBJ1-2, the V gene TRBV27; D might be TRBD1 (5 bases). This CDR3 has 10 amino acids. Germline CDR1 and CDR2: MNHEY and SMNVEV (reference sequence). CDR3 bases: TGTGCAGGCGGGGGGGAGGGCTACACCTTC. Its translation is CAGGGEGYTF.

The chain links TRBV5-8 to TRBJ2-5; 11 bases align to TRBD1. Trimming at V came to 4 bases and at J to 5 bases, leaving 10 bases not matched to a gene. Germline lookup yields CDR1 SGHTS and CDR2 YDEGEE. CDR3 size: 16 residues. CDR3 region: CASSPRGQGVFETQYF. CDR3 nucleotide sequence: TGTGCCAGCAGCCCGAGGGGACAGGGGGTTTTTGAGACCCAGTACTTC. Complete variable domain (other parts from reference TRBV5-8 and TRBJ2-5): EAGVTQSPTHLIKTRGQQATLRCSPISGHTSVYWYQQALGLGLQFLLWYDEGEERNRGNFPPRFSGRQFPNYSSELNVNALELEDSALYLCASSPRGQGVFETQYFGPGTRLLVL.